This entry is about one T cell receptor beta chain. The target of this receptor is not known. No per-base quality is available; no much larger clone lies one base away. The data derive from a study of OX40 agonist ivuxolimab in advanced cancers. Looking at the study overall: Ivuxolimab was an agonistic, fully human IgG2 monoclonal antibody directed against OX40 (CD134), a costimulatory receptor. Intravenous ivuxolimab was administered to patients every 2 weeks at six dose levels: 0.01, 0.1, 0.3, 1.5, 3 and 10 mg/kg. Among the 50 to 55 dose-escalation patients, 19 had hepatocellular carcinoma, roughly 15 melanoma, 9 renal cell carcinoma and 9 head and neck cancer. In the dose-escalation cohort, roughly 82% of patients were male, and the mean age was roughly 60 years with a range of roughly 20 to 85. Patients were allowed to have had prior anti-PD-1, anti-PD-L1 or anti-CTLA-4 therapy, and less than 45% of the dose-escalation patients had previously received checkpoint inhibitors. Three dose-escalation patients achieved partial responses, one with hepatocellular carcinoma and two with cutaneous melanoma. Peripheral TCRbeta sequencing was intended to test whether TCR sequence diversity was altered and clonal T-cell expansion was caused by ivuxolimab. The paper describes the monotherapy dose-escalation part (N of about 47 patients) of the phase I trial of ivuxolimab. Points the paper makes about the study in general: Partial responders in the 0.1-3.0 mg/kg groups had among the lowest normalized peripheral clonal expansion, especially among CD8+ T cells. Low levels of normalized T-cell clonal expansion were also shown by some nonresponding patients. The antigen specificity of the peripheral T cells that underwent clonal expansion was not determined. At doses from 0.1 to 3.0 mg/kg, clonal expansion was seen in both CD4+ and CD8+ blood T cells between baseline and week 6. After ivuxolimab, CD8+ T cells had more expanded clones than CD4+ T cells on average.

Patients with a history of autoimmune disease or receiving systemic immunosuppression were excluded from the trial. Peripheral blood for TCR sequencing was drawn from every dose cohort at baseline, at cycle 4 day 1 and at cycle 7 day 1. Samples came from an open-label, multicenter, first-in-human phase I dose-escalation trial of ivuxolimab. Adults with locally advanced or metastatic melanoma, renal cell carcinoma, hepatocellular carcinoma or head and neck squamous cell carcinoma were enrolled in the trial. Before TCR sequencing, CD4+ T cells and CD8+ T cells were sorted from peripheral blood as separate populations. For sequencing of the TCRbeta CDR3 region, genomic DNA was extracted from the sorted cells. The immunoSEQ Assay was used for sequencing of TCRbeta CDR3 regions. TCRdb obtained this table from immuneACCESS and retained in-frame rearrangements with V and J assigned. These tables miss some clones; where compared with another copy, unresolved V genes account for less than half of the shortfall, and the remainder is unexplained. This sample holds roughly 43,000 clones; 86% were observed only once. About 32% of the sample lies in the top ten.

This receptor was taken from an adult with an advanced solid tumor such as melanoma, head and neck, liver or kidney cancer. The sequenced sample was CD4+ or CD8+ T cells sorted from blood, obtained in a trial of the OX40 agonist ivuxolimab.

The CDR3 protein is CASSRDSFSYEQYF. The DNA sequence is TGCGCCAGCAGCCGGGACAGCTTCTCCTACGAGCAGTACTTC. The chain joins TRBV5-1 to TRBJ2-7, and TRBD1 matches 7 of the central bases. The germline V gene specifies SGHRS as CDR1 and YFSETQ as CDR2. The CDR3 starts with the cysteine, ends with the phenylalanine, and has 14 residues. Here the CDR3 DNA is all that survives: 42 bases in frame from base 1. Compared with germline, V lacks 4 bases and J lacks 0 bases; bases without a gene match: 4.